These 2 T cell receptor beta chains originate from one sample sequenced in a study of CXCR3-negative and CXCR3-positive naive CD8 T cells. Study-wide results and limits: More hydrophobic TRB CDR3s were found in CXCR3-positive naive cells than in CXCR3-negative naive cells.

For these receptors, no antigen is known. The authors prepared UMI-labeled TRB cDNA libraries by 5' RACE. One entry per CDR3 protein, without DNA, is what TCRdb gives after re-calling the 5' RACE reads. Across 90,000 to 100,000 distinct CDR3 sequences, the top ten clones capture about 1% of the sample. The sample comprised naive CXCR3+ CD8+ T cells from blood. Subset described: CD45RO-CCR7+CD27+CD95- naive CD8+ T cells expressing CXCR3 (TNR3+). All receptors come from a human donor in good health. Some clones in this sample may be carry-over from other donors' samples.

This CDR3 reads CASDRDNEQFF. This chain uses TRBV18 with TRBJ2-1; lacking DNA, the TRBD1 call made by TCRdb goes unchecked. The germline V gene has CDR1 KGHSH and CDR2 LQKENI. This CDR3 comprises 11 residues.

This chain uses TRBV6-2 or TRBV6-3 with TRBJ2-3. Germline assignment: CDR1 MNHEY and CDR2 SVGEGT. This CDR3 contains 13 residues. CDR3 protein: CASSYGPSDTQYF.